This TCR beta chain originates from a study of cytomegalovirus exposure and HLA in healthy donors. Regarding the study as a whole: In a later analysis, a missense DCLRE1C variant was linked to TCR beta V- and J-gene trimming. Overall, about 160 TCR beta chains were annotated as cytomegalovirus-associated. An analysis that came later showed most CMV-associated TCR beta chains appearing HLA-restricted.

PCR used 60 Vbeta primers and 13 Jbeta primers. Only in-frame clones appear in the TCRdb table, and some are missing; sequencing was by immunoSEQ multiplex PCR. Counted here are roughly 250,000 clones, under 80% occurring once; the ten biggest clones make up 2% to 2.5%. V lost 4 bases, J lost 9 bases, and 11 bases stayed unmatched. The CDR3 runs 15 residues. Germline lookup yields CDR1 SGHRS and CDR2 YFSETQ. Note on this clone: Its antigen is currently unknown.

The sample comprised PBMCs. This clonotype originated in a female donor in good health and CMV-seronegative. The rearrangement joins TRBV5-1 to TRBJ2-1, with 9 positions matching TRBD1. The chain's CDR3 is CASSAGQGDGGEQFF. The CDR3 coding sequence is TGCGCCAGCAGCGCGGGACAGGGCGACGGTGGTGAGCAGTTCTTC.